Below are 9 T cell receptor beta chains sequenced from a single sample in a study of CD8+ T cells in alopecia areata. cDNA reverse transcribed from extracted RNA served as the sequencing template. Repertoires were generated with immunoSEQ multiplex PCR, while TCRdb's copy carries only in-frame clones and drops some. Of 150,000 to 200,000 clones in the sample, 55% to 65% are singletons; the top ten hold about 4.5%. Material: CD4+ T cells sorted from blood. Receptors were obtained from a human donor in good health.

This clone was found a few times. V is TRBV30 and J is TRBJ1-2, with 10 bases lining up with TRBD1. The CDR3 runs 12 residues. The J segment lost 8 bases and the V segment lost 4 bases, leaving 4 bases of the junction unmatched. Per the germline V gene, CDR1 is GTSNPN and CDR2 is SVGIG (reference sequence). The CDR3 region has the DNA TGTGCCTGGACCTGGGACAGGGGCGGCTACACCTTC. Its translation is CAWTWDRGGYTF.

This clone was found a few times. The chain carries TRBV6-5 and TRBJ2-5, with unresolved D. V lost 6 bases and J lost 4, with 15 bases in between. The CDR3 spans 14 residues. Germline CDR1 reads MNHEY; CDR2 reads SVGAGI. CDR3 DNA sequence: TGTGCCAGCAGGTCCGGGTCTCTAGGAGAGACCCAGTACTTC. Translated: CASRSGSLGETQYF.

The table lists this clone with a count of one. J is TRBJ2-1 and V is TRBV2; TRBD2 aligns across 15 bases. The V gene end was trimmed by 7 bases and the J gene end by 0 bases; junction bases not matched to a gene: 10. The CDR3 is 19 amino acids. Per germline, CDR1 SNHLY and CDR2 FYNNEI. The CDR3 nucleotides read TGTGCCAGCACGCCCGGACTAGCGGGAGGGCTTAGCTCCTACAATGAGCAGTTCTTC. Its translation is CASTPGLAGGLSSYNEQFF.

The chain joins TRBV13 to TRBJ1-2, with D unresolved. Trimming left V 4 bases short and J 0 bases short, with 6 bases between. Germline CDR1 and CDR2: PRHDT and FYEKMQ (reference sequence). There are 13 residues in the CDR3. The CDR3 DNA is TGTGCCAGCAGCTCATGGTCTAACTATGGCTACACCTTC. Its translation is CASSSWSNYGYTF.

The V and J genes are TRBV5-1 and TRBJ1-1; D unclear. From germline, CDR1 is SGHRS and CDR2 YFSETQ. The V and J ends lost 4 bases and 10 bases respectively, with 17 bases between them. The CDR3 runs 13 residues. CDR3 in DNA: TGCGCCAGCAGCGGACCAGGTGGCACGGGAGCTTTCTTT. Its translation is CASSGPGGTGAFF.

V gene TRBV5-6 combines with J gene TRBJ2-1, with D maybe TRBD2 (6 bases). V lost 0 bases and J lost 0, with 13 bases in between. The length of the CDR3 is 17 residues. CDR1 and CDR2 (germline): SGHDT, YYEEEE. This CDR3 is CASSLGTGVFSYNEQFF. Written as DNA, the CDR3 is TGTGCCAGCAGCTTGGGAACGGGGGTCTTCTCCTACAATGAGCAGTTCTTC.

This chain links TRBV28 with TRBJ2-7; D is uncertain. Trimming shortened V by 7 bases and J by 2 bases, and 9 bases separated the two germline ends. From germline, CDR1 is MDHEN and CDR2 SYDVKM. The CDR3 has 12 residues. The CDR3 loop is CASKTQTYEQYF. CDR3 coding DNA: TGTGCCAGCAAAACGCAAACCTACGAGCAGTACTTC.

This clone was detected only a few times. The chain uses TRBV28 and TRBJ2-4; weak D call: TRBD1 (6 bases). CDR3 length: 16 residues. Germline values: CDR1 MDHEN, CDR2 SYDVKM. V was shortened by 2 bases and J by 6 bases, with 17 bases between the two germline ends. CDR3 DNA sequence: TGTGCCAGCAGTTTAGGAGTTGTTGGGGGCGCAAACATTCAGTACTTC. It translates to CASSLGVVGGANIQYF.

The chain links TRBV30 to TRBJ1-1; D is unresolved. Trimming took 3 bases from V and 5 from J, leaving 13 bases between them. The CDR3 runs to 13 residues. Germline CDR1 reads GTSNPN; CDR2 reads SVGIG (reference sequence). This chain's CDR3 is CAWSPQRFTEAFF. The CDR3 DNA reads as TGTGCCTGGAGCCCACAGAGATTTACTGAAGCTTTCTTT.